The rows below give T cell receptor beta chains drawn from one sample of a study of blood T cell repertoires in COVID-19. Sequencing used immunoSEQ multiplex PCR; TCRdb keeps in-frame clones, though not all of them. The profile shows 200,000 to 250,000 clones, 86% of them singletons. Sequencing was carried out using PBMCs or T cells enriched from blood (not recorded which). Receptors originate from a middle-aged woman with acute COVID-19. Both conserved end residues are part of each CDR3.

>TRBJ2-5|TRBV7-2
CASSSGVMGGSGETQYF
>TRBJ2-7|TRBV27
CASSDRREYEQYF
>TRBJ1-2|TRBV12-3/TRBV12-4
CASTPRDGNGYTF
>TRBJ2-1|TRBV28
CASSLSGGGNEQFF
>TRBJ1-4|TRBV5-5
CASSPGTAREKLFF
>TRBJ2-7|TRBV6-5
CASSYSDTYYEQYF
>TRBJ1-1|TRBV28
CASRVDRVPVAEAFF
>TRBJ1-1|TRBV25-1
CASSRQGVQAFF
>TRBJ1-5|TRBV28
CASSRPGQGNQPQHF
>TRBJ2-3|TRBV10-1
CASTEGGTGSDTQYF
>TRBJ2-1|TRBV24-1
CATSDFPIAGGHNEQFF
>TRBJ2-3|TRBV6-5
CASSSRWGPPDTQYF
>TRBJ1-2|TRBV11-3
CASSSGGSNYGYTF